The 19 T cell receptor beta chains below come from one sample, sequenced in a study of CD8 T cells in ankylosing spondylitis. Overall study findings and caveats: A TCR beta motif made of several highly homologous variants seemed typical of ankylosing spondylitis blood.

Each CDR3 protein is one row after TCRdb ran MiXCR on the 5' RACE reads. The sample includes 700,000 to 850,000 distinct CDR3 sequences, 10% to 15% seen only once; the top ten take roughly 0.51%. Their antigen targets remain unknown. Sequenced: blood, either unsorted or a sorted T cell fraction (not recorded which). These receptors all stem from a male donor with ankylosing spondylitis.

This clonotype has ten or more counts. This chain uses TRBV10-3 with TRBJ2-1, with 11 bases identical to TRBD1. Per the germline V gene, CDR1 is ENHRY and CDR2 is SYGVKD. V was clipped by 4 bases and J by 8 bases; unmatched bases: 4. This CDR3 has 14 residues. CDR3 DNA: TGTGCCATCAGTGGGGGACAGGGGGGCCATGAGCAGTTCTTC. It codes for CAISGGQGGHEQFF.

The chain joins TRBV28 to TRBJ1-6, with D uncertain. The CDR3 is 14 residues long. Trimming left V 7 bases short and J 0 bases short, with 7 bases between. From germline, CDR1 is MDHEN and CDR2 SYDVKM. DNA for the CDR3: TGTGCCAGCACCATTAGCTCCTATAATTCACCCCTCCACTTT. Translating it yields CASTISSYNSPLHF.

As regards this clonotype: A much larger clone is a single base away; this may be a read error. The rearrangement links TRBV5-1 to TRBJ1-2; TRBD1 is a possible D gene (5 bases). The germline V gene encodes CDR1 SGHRS and CDR2 YFSETQ. The CDR3 covers 15 residues. Trimming shortened V by 3 bases and J by 4 bases, and 16 bases separated the two germline ends. CDR3 amino acids: CASSYGVRAIYGYTF. In nucleotides, the CDR3 is TGCGCCAGCAGCTATGGGGTCAGGGCGATCTATGGCTACACCTTC.

Only a few counts were recorded for this clonotype. This chain connects TRBV20-1 to TRBJ2-1; D call uncertain. Trimming took off 6 bases at V and 6 bases at J, with 12 bases between the two ends. The CDR3 totals 12 residues. The germline V gene encodes CDR1 DFQATT and CDR2 SNEGSKA (reference sequence). CDR3 protein: CSASQDVNEQFF. The CDR3 coding sequence is TGCAGTGCCTCGCAGGACGTCAATGAGCAGTTCTTC.

This sequence joins TRBV20-1 and TRBJ2-2; D ambiguous. V lost 0 bases and J lost 6, with 11 bases in between. The CDR3 loop spans 14 amino acids. Germline V lookup: CDR1 DFQATT, CDR2 SNEGSKA (reference sequence). The DNA for the CDR3 is TGCAGTGCTAGAGATCAAACGGGCGCCGGGGAGCTGTTTTTT. This translates into CSARDQTGAGELFF.

This chain joins TRBV9 and TRBJ1-6; no definite D call. The V and J ends lost 0 bases and 10 bases respectively, with 8 bases between them. CDR1 and CDR2 (germline): SGDLS, YYNGEE. This CDR3 contains 13 residues. The CDR3 loop is CASSVALGSPLHF. CDR3 sequence (DNA): TGTGCCAGCAGCGTAGCTCTTGGGTCACCCCTCCACTTT.

The gene calls are TRBV20-1 and TRBJ1-1, with TRBD1 matching over 7 bases. The germline gives CDR1 DFQATT, CDR2 SNEGSKA (reference sequence). Trimming removed 6 bases from V and 3 bases from J; junction bases left unmatched: 13. This CDR3 contains 15 residues. The CDR3 spells CSATEQKGAHTEAFF. In DNA, the CDR3 is TGCAGTGCAACGGAACAAAAGGGGGCTCACACTGAAGCTTTCTTT.

This clonotype was seen only a few times. V gene TRBV7-3 combines with J gene TRBJ2-7; weak D call: TRBD2 (5 bases). CDR1 SGHTA and CDR2 FQGTGA come from the germline V gene. The CDR3 runs to 15 residues. Trimming cost V 5 bases and J 3 bases, with 17 bases left between them. This chain's CDR3 is CASSPEAGRRYEQYF. The CDR3 bases are TGTGCCAGCAGCCCAGAGGCGGGCCGTCGCTACGAGCAGTACTTC.

The chain has TRBV6-5 and TRBJ2-1; TRBD2 matches at 14 bases. Trimming took 6 bases from V and 6 from J; bases not matched to a gene: 7. Germline V gene data show CDR1 as MNHEY and CDR2 as SVGAGI. CDR3 length: 16 residues. CDR3: CASSYPGLAGVNEQFF. In nucleotides, the CDR3 is TGTGCCAGCAGCTATCCGGGACTAGCGGGAGTCAATGAGCAGTTCTTC.

The chain links TRBV20-1 to TRBJ2-1; possible D gene TRBD1, 6 bases. The CDR3 extends over 14 amino acids. V lost 4 bases and J lost 7, with 17 bases in between. Germline values: CDR1 DFQATT, CDR2 SNEGSKA (reference sequence). The CDR3 is CSATRDPQGNEQFF. Here the CDR3 DNA reads TGCAGTGCTACCCGGGACCCCCAGGGGAATGAGCAGTTCTTC.

This clonotype was found a few times. The chain carries TRBV15 and TRBJ1-1, with a tentative D call TRBD1 (6 bases). CDR1 is LNHNV, CDR2 YYDKDF, per germline (reference sequence). Trimming shortened V by 4 bases and J by 1 base, and 7 bases separated the two germline ends. The CDR3 consists of 13 residues. The CDR3 region is CATSKQGNTEAFF. CDR3 DNA sequence: TGTGCCACCAGCAAACAGGGGAACACTGAAGCTTTCTTT.

This clonotype was counted ten times or more. V usage is TRBV5-1 and J usage is TRBJ2-1; 11 bases map to TRBD2. The CDR3 totals 15 residues. CDR1 is SGHRS, CDR2 YFSETQ, per germline. The ends lost 7 bases at V and 4 bases at J; junction bases unmatched: 7. In DNA form, the CDR3 reads TGCGCCAGCGTACCGACTAGCGGGGCTTACAATGAGCAGTTCTTC. Protein: CASVPTSGAYNEQFF.

This clonotype was seen only a few times. The rearrangement joins TRBV12-3 or TRBV12-4 to TRBJ2-3, with D uncertain. The CDR3 length is 15 residues. Trimming shortened V by 2 bases and J by 2 bases, and 11 bases separated the two germline ends. CDR3 residues: CASSLPQEHTDTQYF. The CDR3 DNA reads TGTGCCAGCAGTTTACCCCAAGAGCACACAGATACGCAGTATTTT.

The rearrangement joins TRBV29-1 to TRBJ1-2; D gene unclear. The CDR3 covers 10 residues. The germline CDR1 and CDR2 sequences are SQVTM and ANQGSEA. Trimming left V 6 bases short and J 10 bases short, with 12 bases between. The CDR3 DNA is TGCAGCGTAGTCGGACCGGACTACACCTTC. This codes for CSVVGPDYTF.

The V and J genes are TRBV21-1 and TRBJ2-7; TRBD2 is the table's D call, not checked against the DNA. TRBV21-1 is a documented pseudogene. The CDR3 is made up of 13 amino acids. The CDR3 spells CAPPGRAPYEQYF. CDR3 nucleotides: TGTGCCCCTCCCGGCAGGGCCCCCTACGAGCAGTACTTC.

This chain links TRBV10-3 with TRBJ2-3, with D unresolved. The CDR3 loop spans 15 amino acids. V dropped 7 bases and J dropped 2 bases, with 16 bases sitting between them. Germline loops: CDR1 ENHRY, CDR2 SYGVKD. For the CDR3, the DNA is TGTGCCATCACTCCTGGTGTATCTATCACAGATACGCAGTATTTT. This sequence encodes CAITPGVSITDTQYF.

This clonotype was detected a few times. The chain carries TRBV6-1 and TRBJ1-1, with D uncertain. Trimming shortened V by 3 bases and J by 2 bases, and 13 bases separated the two germline ends. CDR1 is MNHNS and CDR2 is SASEGT in the germline V gene. The CDR3 is 15 amino acids. CDR3 loop: CASSERQLFNTEAFF. The CDR3 DNA follows: TGTGCCAGCAGTGAGAGGCAGCTTTTCAACACTGAAGCTTTCTTT.

This clonotype was detected many times. This chain links TRBV20-1 with TRBJ2-4; TRBD1 is a possible D gene (5 bases). The CDR3 runs to 15 residues. V shed 5 bases and J shed 7 bases, with 21 bases lying between them. Germline V gives CDR1 DFQATT, CDR2 SNEGSKA (reference sequence). The CDR3 coding sequence is TGCAGTGCTGGAAGACTGGACCGCCCAGGGAACATTCAGTACTTC. It specifies CSAGRLDRPGNIQYF.

The chain recombines TRBV20-1 with TRBJ2-7; unclear D gene. Between the trimmed V and J ends, which lost 6 bases and 3 bases, there was a span of 6 bases. The germline V gene has CDR1 DFQATT and CDR2 SNEGSKA (reference sequence). The CDR3 is 10 amino acids. CDR3 sequence (DNA): TGCAGTGCGGACGACTACGAGCAGTACTTC. It encodes CSADDYEQYF.